The 22 T cell receptor beta chains listed next were all sequenced from one sample in a study of blood T cell repertoires in COVID-19. The table came from immunoSEQ multiplex PCR; TCRdb's copy has only in-frame clones and leaves some out. The sample includes 130,000 to 150,000 clones, 84% seen only once; the top ten take 5% to 7.5%. Sequencing was done on a sample of peripheral blood. These receptors were taken from a human donor in a cohort sampled during active COVID-19.

This clone appeared a single time. The chain joins TRBV9 to TRBJ1-5; tentative D call: TRBD1 (6 bases). The V and J ends lost 0 bases and 6 bases respectively, with 13 bases between them. Germline V CDR1 and CDR2: SGDLS, YYNGEE. CDR3 size: 15 residues. CDR3 residues: CASSVGGGLGQPQHF. The CDR3 coding sequence is TGTGCCAGCAGCGTAGGGGGGGGGCTCGGTCAGCCCCAGCATTTT.

The V and J genes are TRBV6-5 and TRBJ2-2; a weak D match, TRBD1 (5 bases). The CDR3 is 14 residues long. Germline V CDR1 and CDR2: MNHEY, SVGAGI. V was pared by 7 bases and J by 3 bases, with 12 bases between. The CDR3 bases are TGTGCCAGCACCAGGGCCCAGGACACCGGGGAGCTGTTTTTT. It specifies CASTRAQDTGELFF.

The chain employs TRBV6-2 or TRBV6-3 and TRBJ2-7, with TRBD1 matching over 10 bases. The V and J ends lost 5 bases and 2 bases, in that order; junction bases with no gene match: 6. The CDR3 is made up of 15 amino acids. Germline V gene sequence: CDR1 MNHEY, CDR2 SVGEGT. Written as DNA, the CDR3 is TGTGCCAGCAGTGACCGGACAGGGGGGACCTACGAGCAGTACTTC. This translates into CASSDRTGGTYEQYF.

The chain couples TRBV18 to TRBJ2-1; maybe TRBD2 (6 bases). CDR1 and CDR2 (germline): KGHSH, LQKENI. The CDR3 spans 14 residues. V shed 0 bases and J shed 4 bases, with 7 bases lying between them. This CDR3 is CASSPPRGYNEQFF. The DNA for the CDR3 is TGTGCCAGCTCACCACCCCGGGGGTACAATGAGCAGTTCTTC. Full variable domain (missing parts from reference TRBV18 and TRBJ2-1): NAGVMQNPRHLVRRRGQEARLRCSPMKGHSHVYWYRQLPEEGLKFMVYLQKENIIDESGMPKERFSAEFPKEGPSILRIQQVVRGDSAAYFCASSPPRGYNEQFFGPGTRLTVL.

This chain uses TRBV4-3 with TRBJ2-1; TRBD1 matches at 8 bases. The CDR3 is 16 residues long. Trimming removed 4 bases from V and 0 bases from J; junction bases left unmatched: 5. Germline CDR1 is LGHNA and CDR2 is YSLEER. The CDR3 reads CASSLGTGSSYNEQFF. The CDR3 DNA is TGCGCCAGCAGCCTTGGGACAGGAAGCTCCTACAATGAGCAGTTCTTC.

The chain has TRBV9 and TRBJ2-2, with 16 positions matching TRBD2. In germline, CDR1 is SGDLS, CDR2 YYNGEE. The CDR3 covers 17 residues. J lost 8 bases, V lost 3 bases, and 7 bases had no gene match. The CDR3 region is CASSESGLAGGQGELFF. As DNA, the CDR3 is TGTGCCAGCAGCGAGTCGGGACTAGCGGGGGGGCAAGGGGAGCTGTTTTTT.

The rearrangement joins TRBV7-8 to TRBJ2-1; 12 nucleotides align to TRBD2. The CDR3 spans 15 residues. Losses at the gene ends were 5 bases for V and 8 bases for J; bases not matched to a gene: 7. Germline CDR1 is SGHVS and CDR2 is FQNEAQ. CDR3 in DNA: TGTGCCAGCAGCCATGGGCTAGCGGGGGGGCATGAGCAGTTCTTC. Encoded protein: CASSHGLAGGHEQFF.

The chain uses TRBV5-4 and TRBJ2-2; 7 positions match TRBD1. The CDR3 consists of 14 residues. The J segment lost 3 bases and the V segment lost 7 bases, leaving 6 bases of the junction unmatched. CDR1 and CDR2 (germline): SGHNT, YYREEE (reference sequence). The CDR3 DNA is TGTGCCAGCCTTAGGCAGGGGGACACCGGGGAGCTGTTTTTT. Translated, it gives CASLRQGDTGELFF.

J is TRBJ1-1 and V is TRBV30; 8 bases are a match to TRBD1. CDR1 is GTSNPN and CDR2 is SVGIG in the germline V gene (reference sequence). V dropped 4 bases and J dropped 0; count of bases not matched to a gene: 13. This CDR3 region has 17 residues. The CDR3 protein is CAWNSDRDLLLNTEAFF. The CDR3 nucleotides are TGTGCCTGGAACTCGGACAGGGACCTTCTCTTGAACACTGAAGCTTTCTTT.

A single count supports this clone. The chain carries TRBV2 and TRBJ1-1; D ambiguous. This CDR3 has 13 amino acids. Germline V lookup: CDR1 SNHLY, CDR2 FYNNEI. V was pared by 6 bases and J by 1 base, with 9 bases between. The DNA of the CDR3 is TGTGCCAGCAGAGGACTGAGGAACACTGAAGCTTTCTTT. It specifies CASRGLRNTEAFF.

The V gene is TRBV5-4, the J gene TRBJ2-3; D perhaps matches TRBD2 (6 bases). Germline lookup yields CDR1 SGHNT and CDR2 YYREEE (reference sequence). V lost 4 bases to trimming and J lost 5 bases, with 20 bases between them. The CDR3 is 16 residues long. The chain's CDR3 is CASSSTGTRREDTQYF. CDR3 coding DNA: TGTGCCAGCAGCAGCACCGGGACTCGCCGGGAAGATACGCAGTATTTT.

The CDR3 spells CASSQLAAPYNEQFF. DNA for the CDR3: TGTGCCAGCAGCCAACTAGCGGCCCCCTACAATGAGCAGTTCTTC. J is TRBJ2-1 and V is TRBV28, with 8 bases that match TRBD2. With 6 bases clipped from V and 2 bases from J, the junction kept 6 bases outside the gene matches. Germline V CDR1 and CDR2: MDHEN, SYDVKM. There are 15 residues in the CDR3.

CDR3 residues: CASSVDSLSGNTIYF. Here the CDR3 DNA reads TGCGCCAGCAGCGTCGACAGTCTCTCTGGAAACACCATATATTTT. The chain links TRBV5-1 to TRBJ1-3, with TRBD1 as a possible D gene (5 bases). V lost 4 bases to trimming and J lost 0 bases, with 11 bases between them. CDR1 is SGHRS, CDR2 YFSETQ, per germline. This CDR3 has 15 amino acids.

The chain carries TRBV7-3 and TRBJ2-7, with D hard to call. The CDR3 has 13 residues. The ends were cut back, 3 bases at V and 1 base at J, with 7 bases in the middle. Germline V gene data show CDR1 as SGHTA and CDR2 as FQGTGA. CDR3 nucleotides: TGTGCCAGCAGCTTTGGGCCTTCCTACGAGCAGTACTTC. This translates into CASSFGPSYEQYF.

With regard to this clone: Within the sample, other DNA sequences also encode this same CDR3. The chain employs TRBV11-2 and TRBJ2-1; 10 positions match TRBD2. The germline V gene encodes CDR1 SGHAT and CDR2 FQNNGV. The J segment lost 8 bases and the V segment lost 1 base, leaving 5 bases of the junction unmatched. The CDR3 sequence is 15 residues long. Here the CDR3 DNA reads TGTGCCAGCAGCTTAGGGGTAGCGGGGGGATATGAGCAGTTCTTC. Translation gives CASSLGVAGGYEQFF.

Remarks on this clone: At one end the junction does not follow the germline gene, possibly because of a read error. This rearrangement joins TRBV6-6 to TRBJ2-1; 8 bases fit TRBD1. In germline, CDR1 is MNHNY, CDR2 SVGAGI (reference sequence). CDR3 length: 13 residues. In DNA form, the CDR3 reads TGTGCCAGCACCCCGGGACAGGCGTTTGATCGAGTCTTC. Protein product: CASTPGQAFDRVF.

V gene TRBV11-2 combines with J gene TRBJ1-1; no definite D call. Germline-derived CDR1 and CDR2 are SGHAT and FQNNGV. The CDR3 loop spans 12 amino acids. Trimming stripped 4 bases from V and 6 bases from J, with 9 bases between. The DNA for the CDR3 is TGTGCCAGCAGCTACACGAGGGCTGAAGCTTTCTTT. It codes for CASSYTRAEAFF.

This chain uses TRBV9 with TRBJ2-2, with TRBD1 matching 9 bases. V lost 4 bases to trimming and J lost 7 bases; unmatched junction nucleotides: 8. Germline assignment: CDR1 SGDLS and CDR2 YYNGEE. The CDR3 has 15 residues. The DNA for the CDR3 is TGTGCCAGCAGCCCCGTAACAGGGGGCATCGGGGAGCTGTTTTTT. Protein: CASSPVTGGIGELFF.

The V and J genes are TRBV2 and TRBJ2-7; no definite D call. The germline V gene has CDR1 SNHLY and CDR2 FYNNEI. Trimming stripped 3 bases from V and 0 bases from J, with 12 bases between. The CDR3 runs to 15 residues. CDR3 sequence reads: CASSELLRSSYEQYF. For the CDR3, the DNA is TGTGCCAGCAGTGAGTTGCTAAGGAGCTCCTACGAGCAGTACTTC.

This sequence joins TRBV5-1 and TRBJ1-4, with D perhaps matching TRBD1 (5 bases). The CDR3 covers 15 residues. Germline V lookup: CDR1 SGHRS, CDR2 YFSETQ. V was trimmed by 5 bases and J by 10 bases, leaving 21 bases between them. CDR3 in amino acids: CASSPEGSKDGKLFF. DNA for the CDR3: TGCGCCAGCAGTCCGGAGGGGTCCAAGGATGGAAAACTGTTTTTT.

J is TRBJ2-2 and V is TRBV29-1; 11 nucleotides agree with TRBD2. The CDR3 is made up of 16 amino acids. The trim removed 6 bases at V and 5 bases at J, leaving 11 bases unmatched. CDR1 is SQVTM, CDR2 ANQGSEA, per germline. The CDR3 region is CSVTTLAGGPTGELFF. CDR3 in DNA: TGCAGCGTCACCACCTTAGCGGGGGGGCCAACCGGGGAGCTGTTTTTT.

The chain recombines TRBV18 with TRBJ1-1, with D maybe TRBD1 (6 bases). In germline, CDR1 is KGHSH, CDR2 LQKENI. The V and J ends lost 3 bases and 4 bases respectively, with 15 bases between them. The CDR3 has 15 residues. CDR3 loop: CASSPPQGFFTEAFF. DNA of the CDR3: TGTGCCAGCTCACCCCCACAGGGCTTCTTCACTGAAGCTTTCTTT.